The source of this TCR beta chain is a study of T cell repertoires in aging, cancer and after chemotherapy. About the research overall: Donor ages fell into six groups from 30 or younger up to 70 or older. Healthy donor repertoires were recorded over several months to years and showed clear clonal overlap. Regarding the study as a whole: In each cancer cohort, median generation probability increased across chemotherapy, suggesting thymic output rebounded.

Peripheral blood genomic DNA, not sorted cells or RNA, was the template. With regard to this clonotype: Its matching antigen is unknown.

Multiplex touch-down PCR with TRB-A/B primers amplified rearranged V-D-J TRB sequences. TCRdb analysed the multiplex PCR reads with MiXCR anew, one entry per CDR3 protein. The sample has about 9,300 distinct CDR3 sequences; more than 50% are singletons. The receptor comes from a human donor in good health. Sequenced input: blood.

Here the CDR3 DNA reads TGTGCCTGGAGCGGCCTGACAGGGGTAGGACCTTCACCCCTCCACTTT. It is translated as CAWSGLTGVGPSPLHF. The chain is built from TRBV30 and TRBJ1-6; 8 positions match TRBD1. CDR1 and CDR2 (germline): GTSNPN, SVGIG (reference sequence). CDR3 length: 16 residues. V dropped 3 bases and J dropped 9; count of bases not matched to a gene: 13.